The T cell receptor beta chain under discussion was sequenced for a study of T-cell memory formation after mild COVID-19. Regarding the study as a whole: CD4+ clones that contracted lay mainly in CM and EM; CD8+ ones lay in EMRA. The pre-infection memory compartment contained some responding clones, suggesting cross-reactive memory joined.

Constant-segment primers were used for 5'RACE, and the resulting TCR alpha and TCR beta cDNA libraries carried sample barcodes and UMIs. TCRdb re-analysed the 5' RACE reads in MiXCR, keeping a single row per CDR3 protein. The table has a few hundred thousand distinct CDR3 sequences, around 27% seen once. With regard to this clonotype: Its antigen is currently unknown.

V lost 2 bases, J lost 3 bases, and 8 bases lay in between. Germline V gives CDR1 MNHNS, CDR2 SASEGT. This CDR3 spans 13 amino acids. The sequence was obtained from an adult woman who had mild COVID-19 (a few samples of this study predate the infection). Cell type and time point are not known. The chain joins TRBV6-1 to TRBJ2-7, with D hard to call. What was sequenced was PBMCs or a T cell subset sorted from them (not recorded which). In DNA form, the CDR3 reads TGTGCCAGCAGTGAATTGGAGTTCTACGAGCAGTACTTC. Translated: CASSELEFYEQYF.